This T cell receptor beta chain was sequenced for a study of graft-versus-host responses after intestinal transplantation. Study-wide context: Induction with anti-thymocyte globulin, then tacrolimus and steroids for around three years, was given to all recipients.

The germline CDR1 and CDR2 sequences are SNHLY and FYNNEI. The CDR3 covers 13 residues. The V end was cut by 5 bases, the J end by 7 bases, with 14 bases between. Study-wide points: Among recipient marrow samples, GvH clones were found; some appeared first in ileum or blood. Elevated graft-versus-host to host-versus-graft clonal ratios in allografts were recorded for patients with graft-donor T cell macrochimerism. Circulating GvH clones peaking coincided with falling HvG clones soon after transplant.

Here immunoSEQ multiplex PCR was the method, and the copy in TCRdb shows in-frame clones only, minus some. The sample lists roughly 130,000 clones; 92% were seen once. Of note for this clone: Its antigen is not identified.

This TCR came from a human donor who received an intestinal transplant. The material was unstimulated CD4+ T cells sorted from spleen or lymph node cells, obtained before intestinal transplant. The chain is built from TRBV2 and TRBJ2-5; unclear D gene. Here the CDR3 reads CASSPLQPGTQYF. DNA of the CDR3: TGTGCCAGCAGTCCGCTTCAACCGGGGACCCAGTACTTC.